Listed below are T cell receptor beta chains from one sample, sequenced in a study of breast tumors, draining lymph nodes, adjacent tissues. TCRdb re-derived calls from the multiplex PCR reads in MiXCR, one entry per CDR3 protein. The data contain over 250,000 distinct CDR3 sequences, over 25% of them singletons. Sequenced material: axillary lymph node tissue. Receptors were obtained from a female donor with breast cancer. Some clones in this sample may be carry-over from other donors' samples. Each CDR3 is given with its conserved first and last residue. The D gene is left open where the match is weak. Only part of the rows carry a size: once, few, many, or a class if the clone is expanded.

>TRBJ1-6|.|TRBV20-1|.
TGCAGTGCTAGGGCGGGTGGGAGTTCACCCCTCCACTTT
CSARAGGSSPLHF
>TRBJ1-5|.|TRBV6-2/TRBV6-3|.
TGTGCCGGCCAGGGTGTGGATAGCAATCAGCCCCAGCATTTT
CAGQGVDSNQPQHF
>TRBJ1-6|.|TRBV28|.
TGTGCCAGCAGCTTCCTTAATAATTCACCCCTCCACTTT
CASSFLNNSPLHF
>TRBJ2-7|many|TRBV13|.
TGTGCCAGCAGCCCGCGCGGGGAGGGGGGGTACGAGCAGTACTTC
CASSPRGEGGYEQYF
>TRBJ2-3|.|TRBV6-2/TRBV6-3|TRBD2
TGTGCCAGCAGTTACTCCGGGAGGGGACCTGCTAGCACAGATACGCAGTATTTT
CASSYSGRGPASTDTQYF
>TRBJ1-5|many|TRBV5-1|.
TGCGCCAGCAGCTTGGGGCTGGATCAGCCCCAGCATTTT
CASSLGLDQPQHF
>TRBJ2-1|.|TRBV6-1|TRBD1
TGTGCCAGCAGTCATCGTGAGGGACAGGCTTGGAATGAGCAGTTCTTC
CASSHREGQAWNEQFF
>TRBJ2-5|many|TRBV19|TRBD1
TGTGCCAGTAAAAGAGACAGGGACCAAGAGACCCAGTACTTC
CASKRDRDQETQYF
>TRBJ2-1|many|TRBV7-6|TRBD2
TGTGCCAGCAGCCAAACTAGCGGGTTCTACAATGAGCAGTTCTTC
CASSQTSGFYNEQFF
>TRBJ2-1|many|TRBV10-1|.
TGCGCCAGCAGTGAGACGGACAGCACCTACAATGAGCAGTTCTTC
CASSETDSTYNEQFF
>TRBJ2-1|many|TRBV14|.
TGTGCCAGCAGCCCCAAGGGGAGACAGACCTACAATGAGCAGTTCTTC
CASSPKGRQTYNEQFF
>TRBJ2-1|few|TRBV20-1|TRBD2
TGCAGTGCTAGAGATTCCACTAGCGGGACCTACAATGAGCAGTTCTTC
CSARDSTSGTYNEQFF
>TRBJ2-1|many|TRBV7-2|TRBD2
TGTGCCAGCAGCTTATCTGGCCCGGGACTAGTCAGCCTTGAGCAGTTCTTC
CASSLSGPGLVSLEQFF
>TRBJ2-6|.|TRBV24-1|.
TGTGCCACCAGTGAGGTTCGGGGGGCCAACGTCCTGACTTTC
CATSEVRGANVLTF
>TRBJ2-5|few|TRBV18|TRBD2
TGTGCCAGCTCACCGGGACTAGCGCGAGGGATAGAGACCCAGTACTTC
CASSPGLARGIETQYF
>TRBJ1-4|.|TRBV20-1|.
TGCAGTGCTAGAGATCTGGGTCGGGGGACAAAACTGGTTTTT
CSARDLGRGTKLVF
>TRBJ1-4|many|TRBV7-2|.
TGTGCCAGCAGCACCAGTTCGATGGGGGCGGGTAATGAAAAACTGTTTTTT
CASSTSSMGAGNEKLFF
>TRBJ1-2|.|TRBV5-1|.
TGCGCCAGCGCTGCCTGGGGAGACGGCTACACCTTC
CASAAWGDGYTF
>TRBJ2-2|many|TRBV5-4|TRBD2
TGTGCCAGCAGCAGACTAGCGGGGACCGGGGAGCTGTTTTTT
CASSRLAGTGELFF
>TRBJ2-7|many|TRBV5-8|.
TGTGCCAGCTCCTTGGGGATGGGAGGCCTTACCTACGAGCAGTACTTC
CASSLGMGGLTYEQYF
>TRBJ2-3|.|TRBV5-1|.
TGCGCCAGCAGCATTGGCGGGACGGGTCTATATCCCACAGATACGCAGTATTTT
CASSIGGTGLYPTDTQYF
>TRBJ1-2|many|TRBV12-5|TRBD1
TGTGCTAGTGGCCACACCCGGACAGGGGGCTGGGGTGGCTACACCTTC
CASGHTRTGGWGGYTF
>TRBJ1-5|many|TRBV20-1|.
TGCAGTGCTAGAACCCGGACACCCCTTAGCAATCAGCCCCAGCATTTT
CSARTRTPLSNQPQHF
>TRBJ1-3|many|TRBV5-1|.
TGCGCCAGCAGCTTGGCCAGCGGGGGCTCTGGAAACACCATATATTTT
CASSLASGGSGNTIYF
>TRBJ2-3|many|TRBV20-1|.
TGCAGTGCTAGAGACACGGGGACTCGAAATGGGGATACGCAGTATTTT
CSARDTGTRNGDTQYF
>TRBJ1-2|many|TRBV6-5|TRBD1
TGTGCCAGCAGTCCCTCCGGACAGGTCCATTGCACCTTC
CASSPSGQVHCTF
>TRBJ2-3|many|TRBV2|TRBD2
TGTGCCAGCAGTCCCACGAGGGCGGGAGGCGGCACAGATACGCAGTATTTT
CASSPTRAGGGTDTQYF